Following are 9 T cell receptor beta chains from one sample sequenced in a study of blood T cells in healthy people across ages. Together with a sample-barcoded 5' primer, a J-beta primer mix was included in a second PCR lasting about 6 to 11 cycles. TCRdb re-derived calls from the 5' RACE reads in MiXCR, one entry per CDR3 protein. The table lists approximately 760,000 distinct CDR3 sequences, roughly 25% of them singletons, with 9.4% in the top ten. The same specimen was also included in a second study, on T cells of mothers and their children.

Specimen: blood. These receptors were taken from a boy aged 5-17 years in good health.

This rearrangement joins TRBV11-2 to TRBJ2-5, with TRBD2 identical over 8 bases. The germline CDR1 and CDR2 sequences are SGHAT and FQNNGV. Germline trimming cut 5 bases from V and 5 bases from J; bases unmatched to any gene: 10. The CDR3 totals 15 residues. This chain's CDR3 is CASSDGRGGLETQYF. The CDR3 DNA follows: TGTGCCAGCAGCGACGGGAGGGGGGGCCTTGAGACCCAGTACTTC.

In its sample, this clonotype was seen once. One end of the junction does not line up with germline, which may come from a read error. The rearrangement joins TRBV6-1 to TRBJ1-1; D is perhaps TRBD1 (5 bases). Germline CDR1 MNHNS, CDR2 SASEGT. This CDR3 is 16 amino acids long. CDR3 DNA: TGTGCCGGCAGTCCAAGGGAGGGGCGCGGGAACACTGAAGCTTTCTTT. As protein: CAGSPREGRGNTEAFF.

The genes are TRBV20-1 and TRBJ2-5; 8 bases fit TRBD2. J lost 4 bases, V lost 3 bases, and 7 bases had no gene match. CDR1 and CDR2 from the germline V gene are DFQATT and SNEGSKA (reference sequence). This CDR3 region has 14 residues. The DNA of the CDR3 is TGCAGTGCTAGCGTCGTAGCGGGGCCAGAGACCCAGTACTTC. Protein product: CSASVVAGPETQYF.

The chain has TRBV11-3 and TRBJ2-5, with 10 bases that match TRBD1. Germline trimming cut 1 base from V and 7 bases from J; bases unmatched to any gene: 9. The CDR3 has 16 amino acids. CDR1 is SGHNT, CDR2 YENEEA, per germline. The CDR3 DNA sequence: TGTGCCAGCAGCTTAGGGGACAGGGGAGTCGACGGGACCCAGTACTTC. Protein product: CASSLGDRGVDGTQYF.

V gene TRBV7-2 combines with J gene TRBJ1-6, with a tentative D call TRBD1 (5 bases). Trimming cost V 7 bases and J 3 bases, with 10 bases left between them. The CDR3 has 14 amino acids. Germline loops: CDR1 SGHTA, CDR2 FQGNSA. The CDR3 spells CASNFDSYNSPLHF. The DNA of the CDR3 is TGTGCCAGCAACTTTGACAGCTATAATTCACCCCTCCACTTT.

Comment on this clonotype: One end of the junction fails to match germline, which may point to a read error. The chain uses TRBV7-9 and TRBJ1-1, with TRBD1 matching 7 bases. The germline V gene encodes CDR1 SEHNR and CDR2 FQNEAQ (reference sequence). This CDR3 spans 13 amino acids. This CDR3 reads CASRATGNPEAFF. CDR3 nucleotides: TGTGCCAGCAGAGCGACAGGGAACCCTGAAGCTTTCTTT.

This clonotype was counted ten times or more. The V and J genes are TRBV29-1 and TRBJ1-4; possibly TRBD1 for D (6 bases). The V gene's germline CDR1 is SQVTM and CDR2 ANQGSEA. The CDR3 has 14 residues. The V end lost 5 bases, the J end lost 8 bases, and 18 bases lay between the germline ends. CDR3 sequence reads: CSVLPGASSEKLFF. The CDR3 DNA reads as TGCAGCGTTCTACCGGGGGCCTCCTCGGAAAAACTGTTTTTT.

This clonotype showed up just a few times. The CDR3 here is CASVQVPTGYEQFF. Here the CDR3 DNA reads TGTGCCAGCGTCCAGGTACCGACCGGGTATGAGCAGTTCTTC. The chain carries TRBV5-4 and TRBJ2-5; D unclear. The closer fit of TRBJ2-1 to the DNA end suggests the J call may be wrong. Per germline, CDR1 SGHNT and CDR2 YYREEE (reference sequence). The CDR3 is made up of 14 amino acids.

The rearrangement uses TRBV5-8 and TRBJ2-5; no clear D gene. Trimming took off 1 base at V and 11 bases at J, with 9 bases between the two ends. Germline V gives CDR1 SGHTS, CDR2 YDEGEE. The CDR3 consists of 11 residues. Here the CDR3 reads CASSLNLGQYF. CDR3 DNA: TGTGCCAGCAGCTTGAACCTGGGGCAGTACTTC. The whole variable domain, remainder taken from reference TRBV5-8 and TRBJ2-5, is EAGVTQSPTHLIKTRGQQATLRCSPISGHTSVYWYQQALGLGLQFLLWYDEGEERNRGNFPPRFSGRQFPNYSSELNVNALELEDSALYLCASSLNLGQYFGPGTRLLVL.